The 27 T cell receptor beta chains listed next were all sequenced from one sample in a study of cytomegalovirus exposure and HLA in healthy donors. 13 Jbeta primers and 60 Vbeta primers were used for the PCR. TCRdb's table, derived via immunoSEQ multiplex PCR, lists solely in-frame clones and lacks some. The sample carries more than 140,000 clones, about three fifths recorded once. Specimen: PBMCs. The source of these receptors is a woman under 40 in good health and CMV-seropositive.

The V call is TRBV11-2, the J call TRBJ1-2; D unresolved. Germline loops: CDR1 SGHAT, CDR2 FQNNGV. The CDR3 is 16 residues long. Trimming removed 1 base at V and 5 bases at J, with 17 bases between. The CDR3, as DNA: TGTGCCAGCAGCTTAGTGGGTCCGTTCGGAGGGTATGGCTACACCTTC. Translated: CASSLVGPFGGYGYTF.

The CDR3 reads CASSLGATTDTQYF. The CDR3 DNA sequence: TGCGCCAGCAGCTTGGGGGCCACCACAGATACGCAGTATTTT. This chain connects TRBV5-1 to TRBJ2-3; unclear D gene. CDR1 is SGHRS and CDR2 is YFSETQ in the germline V gene. The CDR3 runs to 14 residues. Trimming shortened V by 0 bases and J by 2 bases, and 7 bases separated the two germline ends.

This clone was recorded a few times. V usage is TRBV19 and J usage is TRBJ1-2; a weak D match, TRBD1 (5 bases). Germline CDR1 and CDR2: LNHDA and SQIVND (reference sequence). V was trimmed by 7 bases and J by 3 bases, leaving 21 bases between them. The CDR3 extends over 16 amino acids. This CDR3 is CASTIGTSIYDYGYTF. In DNA form, the CDR3 reads TGTGCCAGTACAATCGGGACTTCGATATATGACTATGGCTACACCTTC.

This clone was detected many times. J is TRBJ2-1 and V is TRBV2, with 7 bases matching TRBD1. Germline CDR1 and CDR2: SNHLY and FYNNEI. J was trimmed by 0 bases and V by 5 bases; bases with no gene match: 4. The CDR3 covers 15 residues. For the CDR3, the DNA is TGTGCCAGCAGTATCGGGACAGCCTCCTACAATGAGCAGTTCTTC. It translates to CASSIGTASYNEQFF.

The gene calls are TRBV7-9 and TRBJ2-5; possible D gene TRBD1, 6 bases. The germline gives CDR1 SEHNR, CDR2 FQNEAQ (reference sequence). This CDR3 contains 18 residues. V was shortened by 5 bases and J by 1 base, with 23 bases between the two germline ends. The CDR3 bases are TGTGCCAGCAGCCGGATAAGTACAGGGCGCAATTTCCAAGAGACCCAGTACTTC. Residues: CASSRISTGRNFQETQYF.

This rearrangement joins TRBV4-2 to TRBJ2-5; 9 bases are shared with TRBD2. The CDR3 contains 16 residues. With V trimmed by 4 bases and J by 5 bases, 11 bases remained unmatched. Germline V gene lookup returns CDR1 LGHNA and CDR2 YNFKEQ. The CDR3 here is CASSPTSGGRRETQYF. CDR3 nucleotide sequence: TGTGCCAGCAGCCCCACAAGCGGGGGGAGGCGGGAGACCCAGTACTTC.

This chain uses TRBV4-1 with TRBJ2-7, with 7 bases matching TRBD2. Germline CDR1 is MGHRA and CDR2 is YSYEKL. The CDR3 runs 14 residues. With 1 base clipped from V and 2 bases from J, the junction kept 2 bases outside the gene matches. For the CDR3, the DNA is TGCGCCAGCAGCCAAGTCGGGGGGACCTACGAGCAGTACTTC. It specifies CASSQVGGTYEQYF.

This clone was observed a single time. The CDR3 bases are TGCGCCAGCAGCGCGGGACTAGCGGAGAGCACAGATACGCAGTATTTT. Amino acid sequence: CASSAGLAESTDTQYF. V is TRBV5-1 and J is TRBJ2-3; 11 bases align to TRBD2. The CDR3 has 16 residues. Germline loops: CDR1 SGHRS, CDR2 YFSETQ. The V and J ends lost 4 bases and 0 bases, in that order; junction bases with no gene match: 4. Supplemented by reference TRBV5-1 and TRBJ2-3, the full variable domain reads KAGVTQTPRYLIKTRGQQVTLSCSPISGHRSVSWYQQTPGQGLQFLFEYFSETQRNKGNFPGRFSGRQFSNSRSEMNVSTLELGDSALYLCASSAGLAESTDTQYFGPGTRLTVL.

This chain joins TRBV5-4 and TRBJ2-3, with 7 bases aligning to TRBD1. Germline V gene sequence: CDR1 SGHNT, CDR2 YYREEE (reference sequence). This CDR3 comprises 13 residues. J gave up 5 bases and V 4 bases, and 4 bases lay outside the gene matches. Here the CDR3 reads CASSLGQLDTQYF. In DNA, the CDR3 is TGTGCCAGCAGCCTGGGACAGTTAGATACGCAGTATTTT.

The rearrangement links TRBV6-1 to TRBJ1-2; 8 bases agree with TRBD1. The ends lost 6 bases at V and 4 bases at J; junction bases unmatched: 4. Germline loops: CDR1 MNHNS, CDR2 SASEGT. The CDR3 is 13 amino acids. CDR3 region: CASRGQVPYGYTF. The CDR3 DNA reads as TGTGCCAGCAGGGGACAGGTGCCCTATGGCTACACCTTC.

The genes are TRBV5-4 and TRBJ1-2, with a possible D match to TRBD1 (5 bases). CDR3 size: 13 residues. The germline gives CDR1 SGHNT, CDR2 YYREEE (reference sequence). V lost 10 bases and J 0 bases, leaving 13 bases between the germline ends. In nucleotides, the CDR3 is TGTGCCCACCGGGACTGGTCTAACTATGGCTACACCTTC. Translated: CAHRDWSNYGYTF.

This chain connects TRBV5-4 to TRBJ2-1; D perhaps matches TRBD2 (5 bases). This CDR3 is 14 amino acids long. Germline values: CDR1 SGHNT, CDR2 YYREEE (reference sequence). The V end lost 2 bases, the J end lost 7 bases, and 13 bases lay between the germline ends. CDR3 sequence reads: CASSFPLGLNEQFF. The CDR3 DNA is TGTGCCAGCAGCTTCCCACTAGGCTTGAATGAGCAGTTCTTC.

The V gene is TRBV5-1, the J gene TRBJ2-5, with 8 bases lining up with TRBD2. The junction had 5 bases not matched to a gene; V was cut back by 7 bases and J by 0 bases. The CDR3 totals 14 residues. Germline V gives CDR1 SGHRS, CDR2 YFSETQ. The CDR3 here is CASRRSGDQETQYF. The DNA for the CDR3 is TGCGCCAGCCGGCGTAGCGGGGACCAAGAGACCCAGTACTTC.

The V and J genes are TRBV18 and TRBJ1-2; 7 positions agree with TRBD1. The length of the CDR3 is 17 residues. The trim removed 6 bases at V and 2 bases at J, leaving 15 bases unmatched. Germline V CDR1 and CDR2: KGHSH, LQKENI. The DNA of the CDR3 is TGTGCCAGCTCGCCAGGAGCTGGTGGGACAGCAAACTATGGCTACACCTTC. Translation: CASSPGAGGTANYGYTF.

J is TRBJ1-2 and V is TRBV5-6, with D hard to call. CDR3 length equals 12 residues. Per the germline V gene, CDR1 is SGHDT and CDR2 is YYEEEE. Trimming took off 2 bases at V and 5 bases at J, with 7 bases between the two ends. The CDR3 DNA sequence: TGTGCCAGCAGCTTCTCGGGATATGGCTACACCTTC. This encodes CASSFSGYGYTF. The full variable domain, completed using reference TRBV5-6 and TRBJ1-2, is DAGVTQSPTHLIKTRGQQVTLRCSPKSGHDTVSWYQQALGQGPQFIFQYYEEEERQRGNFPDRFSGHQFPNYSSELNVNALLLGDSALYLCASSFSGYGYTFGSGTRLTVV.

This clone was seen more than once but under ten times. CDR3 amino acids: CASSPQRRAAFF. Here the CDR3 DNA reads TGTGCCAGCAGCCCCCAGCGGCGGGCAGCTTTCTTT. J is TRBJ1-1 and V is TRBV28; no clear D. Germline lookup yields CDR1 MDHEN and CDR2 SYDVKM. V was clipped by 6 bases and J by 10 bases, with 15 bases between them. The CDR3 contains 12 residues. Supplemented by reference TRBV28 and TRBJ1-1, the full variable domain reads DVKVTQSSRYLVKRTGEKVFLECVQDMDHENMFWYRQDPGLGLRLIYFSYDVKMKEKGDIPEGYSVSREKKERFSLILESASTNQTSMYLCASSPQRRAAFFGQGTRLTVV.

This clone appeared once. The chain links TRBV6-4 to TRBJ2-5; D uncertain. From germline, CDR1 is MRHNA and CDR2 SNTAGT. The CDR3 runs to 11 residues. V was clipped by 9 bases and J by 3 bases, with 8 bases between them. The CDR3 nucleotides read TGTGCCAGATCGAGGAAAGAGACCCAGTACTTC. This encodes CARSRKETQYF.

The chain links TRBV9 to TRBJ2-1; 7 positions agree with TRBD2. With V trimmed by 4 bases and J by 3 bases, 13 bases remained unmatched. This CDR3 has 17 residues. The V gene's germline CDR1 is SGDLS and CDR2 YYNGEE. CDR3 nucleotides: TGTGCCAGCAGCTCTCCATCGGGAGGAAATATCTACAATGAGCAGTTCTTC. Encoded protein: CASSSPSGGNIYNEQFF.

The sample holds a few counts of this clone. This chain connects TRBV9 to TRBJ1-2; 10 bases map to TRBD1. J lost 4 bases, V lost 3 bases, and 6 bases had no gene match. CDR3 length: 15 residues. Germline V gives CDR1 SGDLS, CDR2 YYNGEE. The CDR3 protein is CASSETGGRAYGYTF. In DNA form, the CDR3 reads TGTGCCAGCAGCGAGACAGGGGGCCGGGCCTATGGCTACACCTTC.

This sequence joins TRBV7-9 and TRBJ2-1, with D possibly matching TRBD2 (5 bases). Germline V gene lookup returns CDR1 SEHNR and CDR2 FQNEAQ (reference sequence). This CDR3 comprises 13 residues. Trimming left V 6 bases short and J 7 bases short, with 13 bases between. The CDR3 loop is CASRSSGWNEQFF. In DNA form, the CDR3 reads TGTGCCAGCAGGTCCTCGGGGTGGAATGAGCAGTTCTTC.

Written as DNA, the CDR3 is TGTGCCAGCTTACCACAGGGGATTTCGGACGAGCAGTACTTC. As protein: CASLPQGISDEQYF. The chain is built from TRBV28 and TRBJ2-7; 7 positions agree with TRBD1. The ends lost 8 bases at V and 5 bases at J; junction bases unmatched: 12. The CDR3 runs 14 residues. The germline V gene has CDR1 MDHEN and CDR2 SYDVKM. Together with reference TRBV28 and TRBJ2-7, the CDR3 gives the full variable domain: DVKVTQSSRYLVKRTGEKVFLECVQDMDHENMFWYRQDPGLGLRLIYFSYDVKMKEKGDIPEGYSVSREKKERFSLILESASTNQTSMYLCASLPQGISDEQYFGPGTRLTVT.

This chain joins TRBV4-1 and TRBJ2-6; D is unresolved. Germline V lookup: CDR1 MGHRA, CDR2 YSYEKL. Trimming stripped 1 base from V and 0 bases from J, with 4 bases between. CDR3 length equals 15 residues. CDR3 sequence reads: CASSQVFSGANVLTF. In DNA form, the CDR3 reads TGCGCCAGCAGCCAAGTATTCTCTGGGGCCAACGTCCTGACTTTC.

The chain employs TRBV11-2 and TRBJ1-2, with unresolved D. Trimming took off 1 base at V and 6 bases at J, with 12 bases between the two ends. The CDR3 length is 14 residues. Germline V gene sequence: CDR1 SGHAT, CDR2 FQNNGV. In DNA, the CDR3 is TGTGCCAGCAGCTTAGGGCCTAGCTGGGATGGCTACACCTTC. Its translation is CASSLGPSWDGYTF.

With regard to this clone: This specimen includes other DNA sequences encoding the same CDR3. The gene calls are TRBV5-1 and TRBJ1-2; 7 bases fit TRBD1. The ends lost 1 base at V and 1 base at J; junction bases unmatched: 1. Looked up from germline, CDR1 is SGHRS and CDR2 is YFSETQ. The CDR3 extends over 14 amino acids. CDR3 residues: CASSLQGDNYGYTF. In nucleotides, the CDR3 is TGCGCCAGCAGCTTGCAGGGGGATAACTATGGCTACACCTTC.

This chain joins TRBV18 and TRBJ2-5; 7 bases are a match to TRBD1. Trimming removed 3 bases from V and 4 bases from J; junction bases left unmatched: 8. CDR1 KGHSH and CDR2 LQKENI come from the germline V gene. This CDR3 has 15 residues. CDR3 bases: TGTGCCAGCTCACCTATAGGGACAGACCTAGAGACCCAGTACTTC. Its protein is CASSPIGTDLETQYF.

This clone was seen a few times. The chain employs TRBV7-3 and TRBJ1-4; D is unclear. Trimming took off 1 base at V and 5 bases at J, with 11 bases between the two ends. Germline CDR1 is SGHTA and CDR2 is FQGTGA. The CDR3 runs 15 residues. CDR3 coding DNA: TGTGCCAGCAGCTTAAACGGGGAGAGAAATGAAAAACTGTTTTTT. This encodes CASSLNGERNEKLFF.

This clone has a handful of counts. The genes are TRBV7-9 and TRBJ2-5, with 7 bases aligning to TRBD2. The CDR3 covers 14 residues. Trimming cost V 0 bases and J 4 bases; bases outside gene matches: 2. Germline V CDR1 and CDR2: SEHNR, FQNEAQ (reference sequence). CDR3 DNA: TGTGCCAGCAGCTTAGCTGGGGGGGGAGAGACCCAGTACTTC. It specifies CASSLAGGGETQYF.